Listed here are 8 T cell receptor beta chains from one sample, sequenced in a study of blood T cell repertoires in COVID-19. Only in-frame clones appear in the TCRdb table, and some are missing; sequencing was by immunoSEQ multiplex PCR. The table lists some 140,000 clones, 84% of them singletons, with under 5.5% in the top ten. The sample consisted of PBMCs or T cells enriched from blood (not recorded which). The receptor set was obtained from a man aged 40-49 years with acute COVID-19.

The V gene is TRBV19, the J gene TRBJ2-1, with a weak D call TRBD2 (6 bases). The germline V gene has CDR1 LNHDA and CDR2 SQIVND (reference sequence). The CDR3 is 15 residues long. Trimming pared 5 bases from V and 6 bases from J, leaving 17 bases between. The CDR3 DNA reads TGTGCCAGTAGTCCAGAGCGGACCGGGGGCAATGAGCAGTTCTTC. The encoded protein is CASSPERTGGNEQFF.

This clone was seen a single time. V and J are TRBV4-3 and TRBJ2-7, with D unclear. With 0 bases removed from V and 3 bases from J, the gap between germline ends came to 12 bases. Germline CDR1 is LGHNA and CDR2 is YSLEER. The CDR3 is made up of 15 amino acids. In nucleotides, the CDR3 is TGCGCCAGCAGCCAAGATCTAAACCCTTTCTACGAGCAGTACTTC. Protein product: CASSQDLNPFYEQYF.

The rearrangement links TRBV28 to TRBJ1-6, with 10 nucleotides matching TRBD1. Trimming took 5 bases from V and 5 from J; bases not matched to a gene: 9. This CDR3 region has 17 residues. Germline values: CDR1 MDHEN, CDR2 SYDVKM. The CDR3 sequence: CASSPPGTGANNSPLHF. The CDR3 region has the DNA TGTGCCAGCAGTCCCCCCGGGACAGGGGCAAATAATTCACCCCTCCACTTT. Full variable domain (remainder filled in from reference TRBV28 and TRBJ1-6): DVKVTQSSRYLVKRTGEKVFLECVQDMDHENMFWYRQDPGLGLRLIYFSYDVKMKEKGDIPEGYSVSREKKERFSLILESASTNQTSMYLCASSPPGTGANNSPLHFGNGTRLTVT.

The genes are TRBV5-1 and TRBJ2-5; perhaps TRBD1 as D (5 bases). V shed 0 bases and J shed 1 base, with 13 bases lying between them. Germline lookup yields CDR1 SGHRS and CDR2 YFSETQ. The CDR3 loop spans 16 amino acids. This chain's CDR3 is CASSLGVGAIQETQYF. Here the CDR3 DNA reads TGCGCCAGCAGCTTGGGTGTAGGGGCCATCCAAGAGACCCAGTACTTC. The full variable domain, with the rest looked up from reference TRBV5-1 and TRBJ2-5, is KAGVTQTPRYLIKTRGQQVTLSCSPISGHRSVSWYQQTPGQGLQFLFEYFSETQRNKGNFPGRFSGRQFSNSRSEMNVSTLELGDSALYLCASSLGVGAIQETQYFGPGTRLLVL.

The chain recombines TRBV30 with TRBJ1-2; 9 positions match TRBD1. Germline loops: CDR1 GTSNPN, CDR2 SVGIG (reference sequence). V shed 3 bases and J 4 bases; nucleotides not matched to a gene: 6. CDR3 length equals 14 residues. The CDR3 DNA follows: TGTGCCTGGAGAAAGACAGGGGGAGTCTATGGCTACACCTTC. Its protein is CAWRKTGGVYGYTF. The variable domain in full, completed from reference TRBV30 and TRBJ1-2, reads SQTIHQWPATLVQPVGSPLSLECTVEGTSNPNLYWYRQAAGRGLQLLFYSVGIGQISSEVPQNLSASRPQDRQFILSSKKLLLSDSGFYLCAWRKTGGVYGYTFGSGTRLTVV.

J is TRBJ2-3 and V is TRBV29-1, with unresolved D. There are 13 residues in the CDR3. Germline V gene sequence: CDR1 SQVTM, CDR2 ANQGSEA. V was trimmed by 0 bases and J by 0 bases, leaving 4 bases between them. The CDR3 sequence: CSVEEASTDTQYF. In DNA, the CDR3 is TGCAGCGTTGAAGAGGCTAGCACAGATACGCAGTATTTT.

The chain employs TRBV18 and TRBJ2-2, with 8 bases that match TRBD2. The germline gives CDR1 KGHSH, CDR2 LQKENI. After removal of 4 bases from V and 2 bases from J, the junction contained 0 bases not matched to a gene. The CDR3 spans 14 residues. The CDR3 sequence: CASSLAGNTGELFF. CDR3 coding DNA: TGTGCCAGCTCACTAGCGGGAAACACCGGGGAGCTGTTTTTT.

This chain connects TRBV9 to TRBJ2-3; possible D gene TRBD1, 5 bases. The V end was cut by 0 bases, the J end by 3 bases, with 14 bases between. This CDR3 is built from 16 residues. Germline V gene data show CDR1 as SGDLS and CDR2 as YYNGEE. In DNA form, the CDR3 reads TGTGCCAGCAGCGTAGTCGGCCAGGGCTTGACAGATACGCAGTATTTT. Its protein is CASSVVGQGLTDTQYF.